These 19 T cell receptor beta chains were all obtained from the same sample, sequenced in a study of blood T cell repertoires in COVID-19. Assay: immunoSEQ multiplex PCR; the TCRdb copy retains only in-frame clones and omits some. Of around 80,000 clones listed, 75% to 90% are singletons. The sequencing input was peripheral blood. These receptors came from a man aged 60 to 75 with acute or convalescent COVID-19.

The CDR3 sequence: CAITSGENSGANVLTF. The CDR3 DNA reads TGTGCCATCACCTCAGGGGAAAATTCTGGGGCCAACGTCCTGACTTTC. The chain combines TRBV21-1 with TRBJ2-6; the table's TRBD1 call for D was not verified on the DNA. TRBV21-1 is marked as a pseudogene. CDR3 length: 16 residues.

This sequence joins TRBV5-6 and TRBJ2-5; D ambiguous. The CDR3 is 14 residues long. Per germline, CDR1 SGHDT and CDR2 YYEEEE. The V end lost 0 bases, the J end lost 1 base, and 7 bases lay between the germline ends. The CDR3 DNA reads as TGTGCCAGCAGCTTGGGCAGGCTCCAAGAGACCCAGTACTTC. Protein sequence: CASSLGRLQETQYF.

The rearrangement joins TRBV12-3 or TRBV12-4 to TRBJ1-5; 9 nucleotides match TRBD1. The CDR3 loop spans 13 amino acids. Trimming at V came to 5 bases and at J to 5 bases, leaving 1 base not matched to a gene. The CDR3 loop is CASSGTGYQPQHF. The CDR3 nucleotides read TGTGCCAGCAGTGGGACAGGGTATCAGCCCCAGCATTTT.

This sequence joins TRBV5-1 and TRBJ1-2, with D possibly being TRBD1 (6 bases). The V end lost 2 bases, the J end lost 4 bases, and 21 bases lay between the germline ends. CDR1 is SGHRS and CDR2 is YFSETQ in the germline V gene. This CDR3 has 17 amino acids. The CDR3: CASSLSLQGLQAYGYTF. The CDR3 DNA reads as TGCGCCAGCAGCTTAAGTCTTCAGGGGCTACAGGCCTATGGCTACACCTTC.

V gene TRBV7-9 combines with J gene TRBJ2-3; D possibly corresponds to TRBD2 (5 bases). In germline, CDR1 is SEHNR, CDR2 FQNEAQ (reference sequence). V lost 7 bases to trimming and J lost 0 bases, with 14 bases between them. The CDR3 sequence is 15 residues long. The CDR3 loop is CASTTLRASTDTQYF. The CDR3 DNA sequence: TGTGCCAGCACAACCCTGAGGGCTAGCACAGATACGCAGTATTTT.

This clone was observed a handful of times. This chain links TRBV9 with TRBJ1-6; 7 nucleotides line up with TRBD1. Germline assignment: CDR1 SGDLS and CDR2 YYNGEE. Trimming at V came to 3 bases and at J to 7 bases, leaving 4 bases not matched to a gene. This CDR3 has 14 amino acids. The CDR3 here is CASSGTGDNSPLHF. The DNA for the CDR3 is TGTGCCAGCAGCGGAACAGGGGACAATTCACCCCTCCACTTT. Full variable domain (rest looked up from reference TRBV9 and TRBJ1-6): DSGVTQTPKHLITATGQRVTLRCSPRSGDLSVYWYQQSLDQGLQFLIQYYNGEERAKGNILERFSAQQFPDLHSELNLSSLELGDSALYFCASSGTGDNSPLHFGNGTRLTVT.

The rearrangement joins TRBV7-6 to TRBJ2-2; 9 bases fit TRBD2. The trim removed 4 bases at V and 5 bases at J, leaving 17 bases unmatched. The CDR3 has 19 amino acids. The germline V gene encodes CDR1 SGHVS and CDR2 FNYEAQ. The CDR3 reads CASSSTKSGASGNTGELFF. The CDR3 nucleotides are TGTGCCAGCAGCTCAACTAAGAGCGGGGCTAGCGGGAATACCGGGGAGCTGTTTTTT.

The V and J genes are TRBV6-1 and TRBJ1-5; D not resolved. The CDR3 length is 14 residues. V lost 3 bases to trimming and J lost 5 bases, with 11 bases between them. The V gene's germline CDR1 is MNHNS and CDR2 SASEGT. The CDR3 loop is CASSDWQDYQPQHF. DNA for the CDR3: TGTGCCAGCAGTGATTGGCAGGATTATCAGCCCCAGCATTTT.

The J gene is TRBJ1-5, the V gene TRBV5-1, with 9 bases identical to TRBD1. With V trimmed by 3 bases and J by 1 base, 2 bases remained unmatched. This CDR3 contains 15 residues. CDR1 and CDR2 from the germline V gene are SGHRS and YFSETQ. CDR3 DNA sequence: TGCGCCAGCAGCTGGACAGGGGAAAGCAATCAGCCCCAGCATTTT. Translation gives CASSWTGESNQPQHF.

The CDR3 protein is CASSLLDRANTEAFF. Here the CDR3 DNA reads TGTGCCAGCAGCTTGCTGGACAGAGCCAACACTGAAGCTTTCTTT. The chain links TRBV5-4 to TRBJ1-1; D perhaps matches TRBD1 (6 bases). Germline CDR1 and CDR2: SGHNT and YYREEE (reference sequence). This CDR3 is built from 15 residues. V was trimmed by 1 base and J by 2 bases, leaving 12 bases between them.

Notes on this clone: The same CDR3 arises from other DNA sequences in this sample as well. The chain links TRBV7-9 to TRBJ1-1; possibly TRBD1 for D (5 bases). CDR3 size: 13 residues. Germline V gives CDR1 SEHNR, CDR2 FQNEAQ (reference sequence). V dropped 4 bases and J dropped 2 bases, with 8 bases sitting between them. The CDR3 sequence is CASSSQGNTEAFF. In nucleotides, the CDR3 is TGTGCCAGCAGCTCCCAGGGCAACACTGAAGCTTTCTTT.

The chain is built from TRBV21-1 and TRBJ2-7; TRBD1, the table's D call, lacks a check against the DNA. TRBV21-1 represents a pseudogene. The length of the CDR3 is 13 residues. CDR3 protein: CASRLTGNHEQYF. Here the CDR3 DNA reads TGTGCCAGCAGACTCACAGGGAACCACGAGCAGTACTTC.

The chain is built from TRBV19 and TRBJ2-5, with 10 bases identical to TRBD2. The CDR3 has 14 residues. The V gene end was trimmed by 3 bases and the J gene end by 3 bases; junction bases not matched to a gene: 1. CDR1 and CDR2 from the germline V gene are LNHDA and SQIVND (reference sequence). The CDR3 nucleotides are TGTGCCAGTAGTATCCTAGCGGGGGAAGAGACCCAGTACTTC. As protein: CASSILAGEETQYF. Variable domain in full (rest from reference TRBV19 and TRBJ2-5): DGGITQSPKYLFRKEGQNVTLSCEQNLNHDAMYWYRQDPGQGLRLIYYSQIVNDFQKGDIAEGYSVSREKKESFPLTVTSAQKNPTAFYLCASSILAGEETQYFGPGTRLLVL.

V and J are TRBV6-5 and TRBJ1-6, with no clear D. V was shortened by 4 bases and J by 7 bases, with 8 bases between the two germline ends. The germline gives CDR1 MNHEY, CDR2 SVGAGI. CDR3 length: 13 residues. The DNA of the CDR3 is TGTGCCAGCAGTTCATACATCAATTCACCCCTCCACTTT. Its protein is CASSSYINSPLHF.

J is TRBJ2-3 and V is TRBV4-2; 13 bases match TRBD2. Germline CDR1 is LGHNA and CDR2 is YNFKEQ. The CDR3 contains 16 residues. V was clipped by 1 base and J by 6 bases; unmatched bases: 4. The CDR3 reads CASSQGLAGGGDTQYF. The CDR3 DNA sequence: TGTGCCAGCAGCCAAGGACTAGCGGGGGGTGGGGATACGCAGTATTTT.

The chain joins TRBV12-3 or TRBV12-4 to TRBJ1-6, with D maybe TRBD1 (5 bases). Deletions cut 1 base from V and 9 bases from J, with 7 bases between. This CDR3 comprises 13 residues. The CDR3 spells CASSLDRFSPLHF. CDR3 nucleotide sequence: TGTGCCAGCAGTTTAGACAGGTTTTCACCCCTCCACTTT.

This clone was recorded only once. This CDR3 reads CASRQGAVNSPLHF. In DNA form, the CDR3 reads TGCGCCAGCCGACAGGGGGCGGTGAATTCACCCCTCCACTTT. The gene calls are TRBV5-1 and TRBJ1-6; 10 bases line up with TRBD1. The germline gives CDR1 SGHRS, CDR2 YFSETQ. This CDR3 region has 14 residues. V shed 7 bases, J shed 7 bases, and the junction held 5 bases outside the gene matches.

J is TRBJ2-2 and V is TRBV4-1; D is unclear. The germline V and J ends were trimmed by 5 bases and 4 bases, with 14 bases remaining between them. This CDR3 region has 15 residues. Germline lookup yields CDR1 MGHRA and CDR2 YSYEKL. The CDR3 loop reads CASSYSQRGTGELFF. The CDR3 DNA is TGCGCCAGCAGCTATAGCCAGAGAGGCACCGGGGAGCTGTTTTTT.

This sequence joins TRBV5-6 and TRBJ2-7; D is perhaps TRBD2 (6 bases). The V end lost 4 bases, the J end lost 8 bases, and 22 bases lay between the germline ends. There are 15 residues in the CDR3. Germline V CDR1 and CDR2: SGHDT, YYEEEE. CDR3 nucleotides: TGTGCCAGCAGCGGCGAGGGAGCGGGTAGGCTGCAGCAGTACTTC. Its translation is CASSGEGAGRLQQYF.